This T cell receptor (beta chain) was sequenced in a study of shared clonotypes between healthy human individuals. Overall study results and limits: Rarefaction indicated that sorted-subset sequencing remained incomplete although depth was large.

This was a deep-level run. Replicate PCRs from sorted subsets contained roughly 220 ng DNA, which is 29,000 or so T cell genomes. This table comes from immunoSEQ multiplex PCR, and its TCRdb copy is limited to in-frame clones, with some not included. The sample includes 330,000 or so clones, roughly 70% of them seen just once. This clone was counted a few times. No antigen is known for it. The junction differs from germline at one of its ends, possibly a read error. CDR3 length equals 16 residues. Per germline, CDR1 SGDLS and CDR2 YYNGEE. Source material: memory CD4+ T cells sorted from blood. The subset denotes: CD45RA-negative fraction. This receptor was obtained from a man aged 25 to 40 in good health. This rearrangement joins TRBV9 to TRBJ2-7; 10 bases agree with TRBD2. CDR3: CASSPGESGRAYEQYF. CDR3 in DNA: TGTGCCAGCAGCCCGGGGGAAAGCGGGAGGGCCTATGAGCAGTACTTC.